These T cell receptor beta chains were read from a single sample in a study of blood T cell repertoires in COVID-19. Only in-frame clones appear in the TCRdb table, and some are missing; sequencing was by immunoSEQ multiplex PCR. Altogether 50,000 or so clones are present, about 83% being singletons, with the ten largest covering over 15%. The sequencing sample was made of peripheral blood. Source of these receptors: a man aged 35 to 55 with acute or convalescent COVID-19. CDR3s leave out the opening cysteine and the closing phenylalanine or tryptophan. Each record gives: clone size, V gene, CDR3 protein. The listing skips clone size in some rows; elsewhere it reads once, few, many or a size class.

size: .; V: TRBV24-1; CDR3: ATSDLKGWPQH
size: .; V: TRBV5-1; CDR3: ASSLETGQGNWGYT
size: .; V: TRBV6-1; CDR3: ASSGTGFEKARTDTQY
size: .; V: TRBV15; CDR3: ATSGIQKLATNEKLF
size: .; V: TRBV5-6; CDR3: ASSLGASYEQY
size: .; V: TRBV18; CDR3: ASTTGGGGANTGELF
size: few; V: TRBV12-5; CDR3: ASGLDRGANTGELF
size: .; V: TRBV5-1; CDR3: ASSLEGISGNTIY
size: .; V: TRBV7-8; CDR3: ASSVTGGLGDTQY
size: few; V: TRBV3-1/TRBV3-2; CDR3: ASSQDSLAGYEQY
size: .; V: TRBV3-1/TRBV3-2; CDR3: ASSQLGGAAGQY
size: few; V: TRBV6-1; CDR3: ASSEPDSYTEAF
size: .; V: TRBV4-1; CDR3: ASSRGTSVQETQY
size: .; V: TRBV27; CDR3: ASSQGTMNTEAF
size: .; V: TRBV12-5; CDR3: ASGSGLAGVETQY
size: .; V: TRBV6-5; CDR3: ASTAGGGSYNEQF
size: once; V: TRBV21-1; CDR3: ASSKDERGGAKNIQY
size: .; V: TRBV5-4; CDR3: ASSTPLAGGNEQF
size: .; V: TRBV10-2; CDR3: ASTWTSGSNEQY
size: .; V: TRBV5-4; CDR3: ASSLKTGLRIDEAF
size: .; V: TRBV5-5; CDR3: ASSLTLAGGFGDTQY
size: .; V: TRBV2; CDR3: ASSETQGPIEKLF
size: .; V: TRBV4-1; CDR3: ASSPGQGVDEQY
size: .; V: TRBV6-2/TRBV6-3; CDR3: ASSYGGLEQY
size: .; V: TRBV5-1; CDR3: ASSSEGTEGYGYT
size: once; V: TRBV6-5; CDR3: ASSSTGTADTQY
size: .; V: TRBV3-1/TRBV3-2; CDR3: ASSSKETQY
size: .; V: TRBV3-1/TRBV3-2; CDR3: ASSRTLTDTQY
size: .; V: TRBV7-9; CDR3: ASSPAEGLYNQPQH
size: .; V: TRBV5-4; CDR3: ASSPGDKETQY
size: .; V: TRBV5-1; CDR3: ASKTGVNTEAF
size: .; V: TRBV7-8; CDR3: ASSESGAGGIGEKLF